This T cell receptor beta chain was captured in a study of technical replicates of blood from several donors. The CDR3 runs to 16 residues. The J segment lost 3 bases and the V segment lost 4 bases, leaving 4 bases of the junction unmatched. The germline V gene has CDR1 MNHEY and CDR2 SMNVEV (reference sequence). Clones were sequenced by immunoSEQ multiplex PCR, and TCRdb holds only the in-frame ones, with some missing. This sample has roughly 100,000 clones, with almost 96% found just once. J is TRBJ2-2 and V is TRBV27; the match to TRBD1 covers 11 bases. The sequenced material came from T cells isolated from PBMCs. This receptor was obtained from a human donor in good health. CDR3: CASSWGQGVYTGELFF. CDR3 nucleotide sequence: TGTGCCAGCAGTTGGGGACAGGGGGTGTACACCGGGGAGCTGTTTTTT.